This T cell receptor (beta chain) was observed in a study of T cell repertoires in cytomegalovirus infection. TCRdb independently ran MiXCR on the reads; one entry per CDR3 protein. This sample has a few hundred thousand distinct CDR3 sequences; roughly 13% occur once, and the top ten carry about 10%. The V gene's germline CDR1 is SGHTA and CDR2 FQGNSA. The length of the CDR3 is 15 residues. V shed 1 base and J shed 7 bases, with 11 bases lying between them. Many counts were recorded for this clonotype. This TCR derives from a human donor in good health (CMV status not recorded). Some clones in this sample may be carry-over from other donors' samples. The V gene is TRBV7-2, the J gene TRBJ1-6; weak D call: TRBD1 (5 bases). The sample consisted of PBMCs. In DNA, the CDR3 is TGTGCCAGCAGCTTAGATCTAGGGGAGAATTCACCCCTCCACTTT. This sequence encodes CASSLDLGENSPLHF.